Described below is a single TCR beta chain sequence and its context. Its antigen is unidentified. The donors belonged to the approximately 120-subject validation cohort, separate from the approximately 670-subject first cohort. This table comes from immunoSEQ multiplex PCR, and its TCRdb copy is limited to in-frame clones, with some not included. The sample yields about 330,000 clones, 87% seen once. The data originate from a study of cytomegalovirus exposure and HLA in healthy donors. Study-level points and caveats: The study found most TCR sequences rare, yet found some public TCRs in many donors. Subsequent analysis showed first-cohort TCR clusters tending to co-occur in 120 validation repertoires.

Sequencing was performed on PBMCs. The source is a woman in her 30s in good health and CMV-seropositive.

The CDR3 loop is CASSPTGGRNYGYTF. CDR3 nucleotide sequence: TGCGCCAGCAGCCCGACAGGGGGTCGGAACTATGGCTACACCTTC. This chain connects TRBV5-1 to TRBJ1-2; the match to TRBD1 covers 9 bases. The germline CDR1 and CDR2 sequences are SGHRS and YFSETQ. The CDR3 length is 15 residues. After removal of 4 bases from V and 2 bases from J, the junction contained 6 bases not matched to a gene.